One T cell receptor (beta chain) is described in this entry. The sample is drawn from a study of blood T cell repertoires in COVID-19. Study background: Italy, Spain and the United States were the sources of the convalescent and acute COVID-19 samples.

Source study methods: Nucleated cell counts were estimated from reference gene primer amplification. The table came from immunoSEQ multiplex PCR; TCRdb's copy has only in-frame clones and leaves some out. That table furnishes V, J and clone size, whereas the DNA furnished D and trimming. Counted here are about 47,000 clones, approximately 91% occurring once; the ten biggest clones make up approximately 2.9%. Trimming removed 4 bases from V and 0 bases from J, with 10 bases in between. The germline gives CDR1 LNHDA, CDR2 SQIVND (reference sequence). The length of the CDR3 is 16 residues. This clonotype originated in a man between 45 and 60 years old with active COVID-19. The sequenced material came from peripheral blood. This chain links TRBV19 with TRBJ2-6; D is uncertain. The CDR3 sequence is CASSNPSGSGANVLTF. The CDR3 DNA reads TGTGCCAGTAGTAACCCCTCGGGCTCTGGGGCCAACGTCCTGACTTTC.